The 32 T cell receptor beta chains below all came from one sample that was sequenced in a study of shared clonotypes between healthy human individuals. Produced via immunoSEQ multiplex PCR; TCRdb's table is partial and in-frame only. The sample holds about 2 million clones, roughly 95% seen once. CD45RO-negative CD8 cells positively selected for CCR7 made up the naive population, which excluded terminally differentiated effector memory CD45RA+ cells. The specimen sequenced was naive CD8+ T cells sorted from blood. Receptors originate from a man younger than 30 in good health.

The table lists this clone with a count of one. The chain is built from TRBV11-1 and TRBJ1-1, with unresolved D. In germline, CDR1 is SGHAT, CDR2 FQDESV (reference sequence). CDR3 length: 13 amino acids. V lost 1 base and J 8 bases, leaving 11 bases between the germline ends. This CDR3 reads CASSLDQEGEAFF. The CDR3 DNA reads TGTGCCAGCAGCTTAGACCAAGAGGGCGAAGCTTTCTTT.

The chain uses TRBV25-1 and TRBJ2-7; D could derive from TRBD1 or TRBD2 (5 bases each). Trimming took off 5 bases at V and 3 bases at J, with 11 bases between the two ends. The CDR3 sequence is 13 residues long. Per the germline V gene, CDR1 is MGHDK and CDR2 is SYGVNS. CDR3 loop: CASSKGTVYEQYF. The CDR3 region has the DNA TGTGCCAGCAGTAAAGGGACGGTCTACGAGCAGTACTTC.

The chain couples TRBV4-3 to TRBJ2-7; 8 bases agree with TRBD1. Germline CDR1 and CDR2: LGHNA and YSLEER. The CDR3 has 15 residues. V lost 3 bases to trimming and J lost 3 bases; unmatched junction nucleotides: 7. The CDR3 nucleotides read TGCGCCAGCAGCCAGGAGGACAGGGTCATCTACGAGCAGTACTTC. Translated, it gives CASSQEDRVIYEQYF.

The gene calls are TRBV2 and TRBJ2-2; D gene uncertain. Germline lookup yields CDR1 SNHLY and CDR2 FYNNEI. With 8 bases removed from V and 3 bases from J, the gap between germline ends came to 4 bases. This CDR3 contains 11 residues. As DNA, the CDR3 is TGTGCCAGCCTTTACACCGGGGAGCTGTTTTTT. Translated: CASLYTGELFF. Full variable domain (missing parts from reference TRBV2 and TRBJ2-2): EPEVTQTPSHQVTQMGQEVILRCVPISNHLYFYWYRQILGQKVEFLVSFYNNEISEKSEIFDDQFSVERPDGSNFTLKIRSTKLEDSAMYFCASLYTGELFFGEGSRLTVL.

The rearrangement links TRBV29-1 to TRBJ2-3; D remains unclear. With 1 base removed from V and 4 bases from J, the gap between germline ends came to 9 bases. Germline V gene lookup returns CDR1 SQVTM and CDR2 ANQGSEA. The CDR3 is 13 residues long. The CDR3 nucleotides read TGCAGCGTTGAAGGCTGGGTGCCAGATACGCAGTATTTT. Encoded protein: CSVEGWVPDTQYF.

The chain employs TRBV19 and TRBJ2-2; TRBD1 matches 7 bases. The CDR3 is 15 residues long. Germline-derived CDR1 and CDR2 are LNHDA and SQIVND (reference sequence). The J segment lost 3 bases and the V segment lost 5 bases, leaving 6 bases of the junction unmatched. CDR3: CASSADRVYTGELFF. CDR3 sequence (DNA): TGTGCCAGTAGTGCAGACAGGGTATACACCGGGGAGCTGTTTTTT.

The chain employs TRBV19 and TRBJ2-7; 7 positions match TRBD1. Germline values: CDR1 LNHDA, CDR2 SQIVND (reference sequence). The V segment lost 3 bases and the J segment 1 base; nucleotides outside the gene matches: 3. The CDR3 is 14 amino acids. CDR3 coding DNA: TGTGCCAGTAGTATGAGGGACAGATCCTACGAGCAGTACTTC. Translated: CASSMRDRSYEQYF.

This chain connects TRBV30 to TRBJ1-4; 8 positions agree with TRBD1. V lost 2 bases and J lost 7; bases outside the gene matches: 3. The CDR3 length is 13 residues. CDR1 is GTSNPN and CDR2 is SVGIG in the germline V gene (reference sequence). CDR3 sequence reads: CAWSWTGIEKLFF. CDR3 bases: TGTGCCTGGAGTTGGACAGGGATTGAAAAACTGTTTTTT. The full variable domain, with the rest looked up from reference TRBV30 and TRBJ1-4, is SQTIHQWPATLVQPVGSPLSLECTVEGTSNPNLYWYRQAAGRGLQLLFYSVGIGQISSEVPQNLSASRPQDRQFILSSKKLLLSDSGFYLCAWSWTGIEKLFFGSGTQLSVL.

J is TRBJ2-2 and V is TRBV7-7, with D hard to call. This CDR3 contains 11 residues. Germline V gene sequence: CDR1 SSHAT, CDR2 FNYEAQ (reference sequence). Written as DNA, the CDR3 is TGTGCTACTGAGGAGACCGGGGAGCTGTTTTTT. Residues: CATEETGELFF.

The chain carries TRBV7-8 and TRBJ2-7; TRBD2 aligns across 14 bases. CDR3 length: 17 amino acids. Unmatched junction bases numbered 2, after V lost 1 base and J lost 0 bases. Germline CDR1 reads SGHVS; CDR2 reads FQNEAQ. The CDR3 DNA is TGTGCCAGCAGCTTAGGACTAGCGGGGGGGAACTCCTACGAGCAGTACTTC. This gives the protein CASSLGLAGGNSYEQYF.

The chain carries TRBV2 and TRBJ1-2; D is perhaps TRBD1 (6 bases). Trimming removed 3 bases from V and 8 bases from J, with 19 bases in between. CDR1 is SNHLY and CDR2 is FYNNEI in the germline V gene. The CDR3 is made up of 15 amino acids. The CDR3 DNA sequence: TGTGCCAGCAGTGAGGGTTGGGGGGCAAGCTACGGCTACACCTTC. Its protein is CASSEGWGASYGYTF.

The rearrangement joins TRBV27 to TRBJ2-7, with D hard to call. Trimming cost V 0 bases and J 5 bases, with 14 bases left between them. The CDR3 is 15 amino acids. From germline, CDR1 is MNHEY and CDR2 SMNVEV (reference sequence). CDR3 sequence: CASSLSFNRWDEQYF. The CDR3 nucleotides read TGTGCCAGCAGTTTATCGTTCAATAGGTGGGACGAGCAGTACTTC.

The CDR3 coding sequence is TGCGCCAGCAGCCAAGCTACAGGTTTCTACGAGCAGTACTTC. Its protein product is CASSQATGFYEQYF. The V and J genes are TRBV4-1 and TRBJ2-7; D possibly corresponds to TRBD1 (5 bases). The ends were cut back, 1 base at V and 3 bases at J, with 10 bases in the middle. The CDR3 is 14 amino acids. From germline, CDR1 is MGHRA and CDR2 YSYEKL.

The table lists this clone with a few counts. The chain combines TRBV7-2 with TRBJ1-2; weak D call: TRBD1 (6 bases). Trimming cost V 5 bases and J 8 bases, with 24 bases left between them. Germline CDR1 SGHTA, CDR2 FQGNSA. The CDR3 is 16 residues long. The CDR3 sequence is CASSAPGEGQSQGYTF. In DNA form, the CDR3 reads TGTGCCAGCAGCGCGCCCGGTGAAGGACAGTCTCAGGGCTACACCTTC.

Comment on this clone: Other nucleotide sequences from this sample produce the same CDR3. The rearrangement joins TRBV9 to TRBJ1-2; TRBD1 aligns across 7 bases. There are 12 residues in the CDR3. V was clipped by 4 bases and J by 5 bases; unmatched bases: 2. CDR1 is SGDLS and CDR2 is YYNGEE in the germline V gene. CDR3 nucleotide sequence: TGTGCCAGCAGCACAGGGGATTATGGCTACACCTTC. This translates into CASSTGDYGYTF. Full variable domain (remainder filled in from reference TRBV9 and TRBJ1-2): DSGVTQTPKHLITATGQRVTLRCSPRSGDLSVYWYQQSLDQGLQFLIQYYNGEERAKGNILERFSAQQFPDLHSELNLSSLELGDSALYFCASSTGDYGYTFGSGTRLTVV.

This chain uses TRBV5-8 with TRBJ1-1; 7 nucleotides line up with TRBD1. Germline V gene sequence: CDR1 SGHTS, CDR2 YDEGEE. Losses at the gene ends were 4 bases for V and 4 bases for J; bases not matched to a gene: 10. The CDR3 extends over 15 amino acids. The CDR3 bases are TGTGCCAGCAGCGACATACACAGGGGATTCACTGAAGCTTTCTTT. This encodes CASSDIHRGFTEAFF.

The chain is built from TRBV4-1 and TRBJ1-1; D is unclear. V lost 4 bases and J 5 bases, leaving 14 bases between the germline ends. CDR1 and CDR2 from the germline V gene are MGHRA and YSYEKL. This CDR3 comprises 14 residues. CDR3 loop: CASSPSEGFTEAFF. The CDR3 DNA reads TGCGCCAGCAGCCCTAGCGAAGGGTTTACTGAAGCTTTCTTT.

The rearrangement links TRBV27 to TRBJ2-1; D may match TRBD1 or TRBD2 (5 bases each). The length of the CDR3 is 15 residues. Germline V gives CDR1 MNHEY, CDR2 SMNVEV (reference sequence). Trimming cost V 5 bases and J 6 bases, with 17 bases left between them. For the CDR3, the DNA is TGTGCCAGCAGTCCACCACTCTCGAGGGGCAATGAGCAGTTCTTC. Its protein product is CASSPPLSRGNEQFF.

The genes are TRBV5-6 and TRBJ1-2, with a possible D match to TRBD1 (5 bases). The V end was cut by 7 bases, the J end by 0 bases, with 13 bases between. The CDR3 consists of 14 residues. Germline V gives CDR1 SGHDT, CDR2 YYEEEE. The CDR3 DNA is TGTGCCAGCGGTCAAGGAGGGGCTAACTATGGCTACACCTTC. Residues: CASGQGGANYGYTF.

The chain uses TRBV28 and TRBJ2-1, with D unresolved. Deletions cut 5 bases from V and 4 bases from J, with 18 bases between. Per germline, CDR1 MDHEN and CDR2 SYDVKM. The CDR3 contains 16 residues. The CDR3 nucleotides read TGTGCCAGCAGTCCCCCAGGAAGAGCCGATTACAATGAGCAGTTCTTC. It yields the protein CASSPPGRADYNEQFF.

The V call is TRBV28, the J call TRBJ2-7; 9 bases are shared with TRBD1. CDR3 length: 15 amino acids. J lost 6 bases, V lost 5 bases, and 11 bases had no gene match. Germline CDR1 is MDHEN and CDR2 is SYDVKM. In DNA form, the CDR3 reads TGTGCCAGCAGTGTAACAGGGGGCGCGGAAGGCGAGCAGTACTTC. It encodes CASSVTGGAEGEQYF.

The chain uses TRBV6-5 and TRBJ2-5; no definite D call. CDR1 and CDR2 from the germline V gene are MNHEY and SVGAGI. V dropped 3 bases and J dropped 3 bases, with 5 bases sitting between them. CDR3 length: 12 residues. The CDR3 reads CASSYTEETQYF. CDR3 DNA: TGTGCCAGCAGTTATACCGAAGAGACCCAGTACTTC.

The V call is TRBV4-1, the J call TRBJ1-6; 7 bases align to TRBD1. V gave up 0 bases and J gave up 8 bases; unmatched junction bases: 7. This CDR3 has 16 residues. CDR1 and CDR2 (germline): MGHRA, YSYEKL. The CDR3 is CASSQEPGQLHSPLHF. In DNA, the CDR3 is TGCGCCAGCAGCCAAGAACCGGGACAGCTGCATTCACCCCTCCACTTT.

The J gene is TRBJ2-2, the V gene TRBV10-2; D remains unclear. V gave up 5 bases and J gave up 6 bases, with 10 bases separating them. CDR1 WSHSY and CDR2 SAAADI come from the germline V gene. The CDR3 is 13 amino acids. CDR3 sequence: CASSLTHPGELFF. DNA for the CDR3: TGCGCCAGCAGTTTGACTCACCCCGGGGAGCTGTTTTTT.

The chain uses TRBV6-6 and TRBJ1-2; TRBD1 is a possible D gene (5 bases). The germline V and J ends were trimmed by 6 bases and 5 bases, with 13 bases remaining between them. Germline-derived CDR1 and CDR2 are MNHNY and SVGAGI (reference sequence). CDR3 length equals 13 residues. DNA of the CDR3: TGTGCCAGCAGCACACCAACAGGTTATGGCTACACCTTC. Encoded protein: CASSTPTGYGYTF.

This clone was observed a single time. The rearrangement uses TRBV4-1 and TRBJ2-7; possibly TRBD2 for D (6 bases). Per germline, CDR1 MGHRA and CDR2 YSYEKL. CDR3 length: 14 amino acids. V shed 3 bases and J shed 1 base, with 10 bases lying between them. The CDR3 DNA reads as TGCGCCAGCAGCCATGTCGGGAGATCCTACGAGCAGTACTTC. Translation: CASSHVGRSYEQYF.

This CDR3 is CASSEQGAVYQPQHF. The CDR3 bases are TGTGCCAGCAGCGAACAGGGGGCGGTATATCAGCCCCAGCATTTT. The chain links TRBV4-2 to TRBJ1-5, with 9 bases identical to TRBD1. Germline assignment: CDR1 LGHNA and CDR2 YNFKEQ. CDR3 length: 15 amino acids. Trimming removed 5 bases from V and 5 bases from J; junction bases left unmatched: 7.

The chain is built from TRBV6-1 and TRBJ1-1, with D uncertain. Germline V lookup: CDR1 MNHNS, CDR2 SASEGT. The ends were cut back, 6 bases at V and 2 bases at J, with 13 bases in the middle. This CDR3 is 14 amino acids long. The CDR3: CASRPDLLNTEAFF. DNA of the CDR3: TGTGCCAGCAGGCCAGACCTACTCAACACTGAAGCTTTCTTT.

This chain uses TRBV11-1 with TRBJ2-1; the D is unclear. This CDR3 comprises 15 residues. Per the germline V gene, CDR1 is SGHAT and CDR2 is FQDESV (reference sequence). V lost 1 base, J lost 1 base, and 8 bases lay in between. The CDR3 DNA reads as TGTGCCAGCAGCTTAGATAGGGTATCCTACAATGAGCAGTTCTTC. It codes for CASSLDRVSYNEQFF.

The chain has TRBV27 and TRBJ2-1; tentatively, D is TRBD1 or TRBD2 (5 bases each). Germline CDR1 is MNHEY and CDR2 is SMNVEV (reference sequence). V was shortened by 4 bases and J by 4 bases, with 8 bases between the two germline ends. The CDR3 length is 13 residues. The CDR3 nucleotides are TGTGCCAGCAGTTGGGGACGTTACAATGAGCAGTTCTTC. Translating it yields CASSWGRYNEQFF.

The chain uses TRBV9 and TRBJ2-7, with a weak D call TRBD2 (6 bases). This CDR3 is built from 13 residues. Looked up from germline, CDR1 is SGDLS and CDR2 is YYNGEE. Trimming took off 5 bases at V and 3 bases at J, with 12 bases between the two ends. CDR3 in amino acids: CASSGDWDYEQYF. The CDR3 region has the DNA TGTGCCAGCAGTGGGGACTGGGACTACGAGCAGTACTTC.

CDR3 sequence reads: CASSFSGQSLEQYF. CDR3 DNA: TGTGCCAGCAGCTTTTCTGGACAGAGCTTGGAGCAGTACTTC. The J gene is TRBJ2-7, the V gene TRBV5-6, with D possibly being TRBD1 (6 bases). There are 14 residues in the CDR3. Germline V gene lookup returns CDR1 SGHDT and CDR2 YYEEEE. V dropped 2 bases and J dropped 7 bases, with 16 bases sitting between them. Complete variable domain (other parts from reference TRBV5-6 and TRBJ2-7): DAGVTQSPTHLIKTRGQQVTLRCSPKSGHDTVSWYQQALGQGPQFIFQYYEEEERQRGNFPDRFSGHQFPNYSSELNVNALLLGDSALYLCASSFSGQSLEQYFGPGTRLTVT.